A selection of T cell receptor beta chains follows, all from one sample in a study of T cell responses to AZD1222 COVID-19 vaccine. TCRdb's copy holds only in-frame clones and misses some; the assay was immunoSEQ multiplex PCR. The sample yields some 130,000 clones, about four fifths seen once. The source was peripheral blood, collected on day 0 of AZD1222 vaccination. These receptors were obtained from an adult in good health. Each CDR3 is given with its conserved first and last residue. The D gene is left open where the match is weak.

D gene	V gene	J gene	CDR3 protein
TRBD1	TRBV25-1	TRBJ1-4	CASRAGTGREKLFF
NA	TRBV19	TRBJ2-5	CASSRRPDAETQYF
NA	TRBV2	TRBJ1-6	CASSTDRIGSPLHF
NA	TRBV28	TRBJ1-1	CASSFFGGRTEAFF
NA	TRBV5-1	TRBJ1-1	CASSLQENTEAFF
TRBD1	TRBV6-1	TRBJ1-4	CASSGQGARSVSEKLFF
NA	TRBV5-6	TRBJ1-2	CASSFIGGYTF
TRBD1	TRBV19	TRBJ2-5	CASSGGQGRVTQYF
TRBD2	TRBV2	TRBJ2-3	CASSGLAGAQQYF
NA	TRBV5-6	TRBJ1-2	CASSLAGIGQNYGYTF
NA	TRBV7-3	TRBJ1-6	CASSPTRYSPLHF
NA	TRBV7-3	TRBJ2-3	CASSSQPTDTQYF
NA	TRBV5-1	TRBJ2-1	CASSPGTSWSTNEQFF
TRBD1	TRBV28	TRBJ1-1	CASSFFRTGGGVEAFF
TRBD2	TRBV7-3	TRBJ2-7	CASSRRQTSGCFEQYF
TRBD1	TRBV25-1	TRBJ2-1	CASSAGQGASNEQFF